This T cell receptor beta chain appears in the sequencing data of a study of vaccination and CD4 T cells after COVID-19. A remark on this clonotype: Its target is unknown.

The germline V gene encodes CDR1 MDHEN and CDR2 SYDVKM. The J segment lost 6 bases and the V segment lost 3 bases, leaving 7 bases of the junction unmatched. The CDR3 consists of 15 residues. Sequencing of cultured CD4+ T cell DNA used the Oncomine TCR Beta short-read assay. Each CDR3 protein gets one entry after TCRdb re-called the PCR reads with MiXCR. Among about 20,000 distinct CDR3 sequences listed, roughly 50% were seen once. Treatment specified: approximately 9-day PBMC culture with coronavirus spike peptide pools or control peptides (ViraFEST assay). Negative selection isolated the CD4+ T cells once the cells had been cultured for nine to ten days. Points from the study as a whole: Within the convalescent patients, spike mono-reactivity was found in 304 of 307 vaccine-specific clones.

Sequencing was performed on CD4+ T cells from blood, cultured in vitro. This sequence originates from a human donor who had recovered from COVID-19. This chain joins TRBV28 and TRBJ1-5; 8 nucleotides line up with TRBD1. CDR3 region: CASSFTRQGSQPQHF. CDR3 nucleotide sequence: TGTGCCAGCAGTTTCACAAGACAGGGGAGTCAGCCCCAGCATTTT.